The entry that follows covers one TCR beta chain sequence. This sample is drawn from a study of cytomegalovirus exposure and HLA in healthy donors. Study summary: The platform used for the roughly 120 validation repertoires matched that of the 600 to 800 first-cohort repertoires, a later analysis reported.

Using immunoSEQ multiplex PCR, the repertoire was profiled, and TCRdb retains in-frame clones only, with some absent. The table records 120,000 or so clones, around 90% of them present only once. Germline V lookup: CDR1 MRHNA, CDR2 SNTAGT. The CDR3 consists of 15 residues. The V and J ends lost 3 bases and 7 bases, in that order; junction bases with no gene match: 3. The sample comprised PBMCs. This TCR derives from a woman between 18 and 30 years old in good health and CMV-seronegative. This sequence joins TRBV6-4 and TRBJ2-2; 12 bases map to TRBD2. The CDR3 here is CASSERLAGDGELFF. The DNA for the CDR3 is TGTGCCAGCAGTGAAAGACTAGCGGGAGACGGGGAGCTGTTTTTT.